Listed below are T cell receptor beta chains from one sample, sequenced in a study of PD-1 blockade in classical Hodgkin lymphoma. Sequenced by immunoSEQ multiplex PCR; TCRdb stores in-frame clones only, minus some. The repertoire holds roughly 7,900 clones, with around 82% as singletons. This specimen consisted of peripheral blood mononuclear cells (PBMCs), obtained before the fourth cycle of nivolumab. The receptors were gathered from a human donor with classical Hodgkin lymphoma. CDR3s include the opening cysteine and the closing phenylalanine or tryptophan. The D gene is left open where the match is weak. Not every row has a clone size; where given, it reads once, few, many or a size class.

TRBJ2-1,TRBD2,once,TRBV18,TGTGCCAGCTCACCTCAGCTAGCGGGGGGCCCCAGCTCCTACAATGAGCAGTTCTTC,CASSPQLAGGPSSYNEQFF
TRBJ1-2,-,-,TRBV19,TGTGCCAGTAGTATACTTTTGGGGAGAGGCTACACCTTC,CASSILLGRGYTF
TRBJ2-7,-,-,TRBV6-6,TGTGCCAGCAGTATGACAGACTACGAGCAGTACTTC,CASSMTDYEQYF
TRBJ1-2,-,few,TRBV19,TGTGCCAGTAGTACGGACAGATGGTATGGCTACACCTTC,CASSTDRWYGYTF
TRBJ1-1,-,-,TRBV19,TGTGCCAGTAGTAGCGGAGAGGCGATGAACACTGAAGCTTTCTTT,CASSSGEAMNTEAFF
TRBJ1-5,-,-,TRBV2,TGTGCCAGCAGTGAATTAACGGACAATCAGCCCCAGCATTTT,CASSELTDNQPQHF
TRBJ2-3,-,-,TRBV19,TGTGCCAGTAGTATAAGAGAGATCAAGGATACGCAGTATTTT,CASSIREIKDTQYF
TRBJ2-3,TRBD2,-,TRBV28,TGTGCCAGCAGTTTATTCTCGGGCACTAGCGGGGGCCTTACAGATACGCAGTATTTT,CASSLFSGTSGGLTDTQYF
TRBJ2-2,-,-,TRBV5-1,TGCGCCAGCAGTGTGGGGGCCGGGACCGGGGAGCTGTTTTTT,CASSVGAGTGELFF
TRBJ2-7,-,-,TRBV28,TGTGCCAGCAGTCCCCTGGCCTACGAGCAGTACTTC,CASSPLAYEQYF
TRBJ2-3,TRBD2,-,TRBV5-5,TGTGCCAGCAGCTTGGGACTAGCGAGGGCAGATACGCAGTATTTT,CASSLGLARADTQYF
TRBJ2-2,-,-,TRBV28,TGTGCCAGCACCCCTTGGGGGAACGGGGAGCTGTTTTTT,CASTPWGNGELFF
TRBJ2-2,-,-,TRBV7-3,TGTGCCAGCAGGCCCCCTGGGAACACCGGGGAGCTGTTTTTT,CASRPPGNTGELFF
TRBJ2-3,TRBD2,-,TRBV6-1,TGTGCCAGCAGTGAACGGATAGAACGGGAGGCGGCAGATACGCAGTATTTT,CASSERIEREAADTQYF
TRBJ2-5,-,-,TRBV2,TGTGCCAGCACTGATTCTACTTTTGGCGAGACCCAGTACTTC,CASTDSTFGETQYF
TRBJ1-4,-,-,TRBV18,TGTGCCAGCTCACCAAGCGACAGGAAAGGAGTAAAACTGTTTTTT,CASSPSDRKGVKLFF
TRBJ1-6,-,-,TRBV28,TGTGCCAGCAGTTTATCGGGGGGTTCACCCCTCCACTTT,CASSLSGGSPLHF
TRBJ1-1,-,-,TRBV19,TGTGCCAGTAGTATCCCCAGGGGGAACACTGAAGCTTTCTTT,CASSIPRGNTEAFF
TRBJ2-1,TRBD1,-,TRBV27,TGTGCCAGCAGTTTAAGTGCCGGGACAGTAGGATGGGATGAGCAGTTCTTC,CASSLSAGTVGWDEQFF
TRBJ2-7,-,-,TRBV27,TGTGCCAGCAGTTTATCGGAAGAGGTCGAGCAGTACTTC,CASSLSEEVEQYF
TRBJ2-2,TRBD1,-,TRBV4-1,TGCGCCAGCAGCCAAGACTCGGGACAGGGGACCGGGGAGCTGTTTTTT,CASSQDSGQGTGELFF
TRBJ2-2,TRBD2,-,TRBV28,TGTGCCAGCAGTTGGGGACTAGCGCGCCGACGCACCGGGGAGCTGTTTTTT,CASSWGLARRRTGELFF
TRBJ1-5,-,-,TRBV19,TGTGCCAGTAGTATGGCAGGGTATAGCAATCAGCCCCAGCATTTT,CASSMAGYSNQPQHF
TRBJ2-3,TRBD2,-,TRBV7-2,TGTGCCAGCAGCTTGAGTAGCGGGGTTAGCACAGATACGCAGTATTTT,CASSLSSGVSTDTQYF
TRBJ2-7,TRBD1,-,TRBV7-9,TGTGCCAGCAGCCCTAGTCAGGGGGTCTACGAGCAGTACTTC,CASSPSQGVYEQYF
TRBJ1-1,-,-,TRBV7-2,TGTGCCAGCAGCTTTGGGGACGTGAACAGGGTAGGGGCTGAAGCTTTCTTT,CASSFGDVNRVGAEAFF
TRBJ2-7,TRBD1,-,TRBV19,TGTGCCAGTAGTATCGGGACAGCCTCATACGAGCAGTACTTC,CASSIGTASYEQYF
TRBJ2-7,TRBD2,-,TRBV27,TGTGCCAGCAGCTTATTCGGCGGGGGGGAGGCCTACGAGCAGTACTTC,CASSLFGGGEAYEQYF
TRBJ2-7,-,few,TRBV7-2,TGTGCCAGCAGCTTACGTTTCAGGCTAGGGGATTCCTCCTACGAGCAGTACTTC,CASSLRFRLGDSSYEQYF
TRBJ2-7,TRBD2,-,TRBV19,TGTGCCAGTAGCTCTCGAGCGGGAGGGCCCTCCGAGCAGTACTTC,CASSSRAGGPSEQYF
TRBJ1-4,TRBD1,-,TRBV28,TGTGCCAGCAGACATAACCGGGACAGGGGTCGGTCTGAAAAACTGTTTTTT,CASRHNRDRGRSEKLFF
TRBJ2-7,TRBD2,few,TRBV14,TGTGCCAGCAGTCCGCTTGGGGGGGAGCTACACGAGCAGTACTTC,CASSPLGGELHEQYF
TRBJ2-1,-,few,TRBV5-4,TGTGCCAGCAGCGAAAAGGACGGTAGCTGGGATGAGCAGTTCTTC,CASSEKDGSWDEQFF
TRBJ1-6,-,-,TRBV6-1,TGTGCCAGCAGCCCCGCGGGCAGGGATAATTCACCCCTCCACTTT,CASSPAGRDNSPLHF
TRBJ2-2,TRBD2,-,TRBV10-3,TGTGCCATCAGTATGAGGATAGCGGGAGGGCCGGGGACCGGGGAGCTGTTTTTT,CAISMRIAGGPGTGELFF
TRBJ1-2,-,-,TRBV5-4,TGTGCCAGCAGCTTGAACCGGGAGTATGGCTACACCTTC,CASSLNREYGYTF
TRBJ2-1,-,-,TRBV7-9,TGTGCCAGCAGCTTACGGGCGGAAGAGCAGTTCTTC,CASSLRAEEQFF
TRBJ2-2,-,-,TRBV27,TGTGCCAGCTCAGTTTACGGGGACAACACCGGGGAGCTGTTTTTT,CASSVYGDNTGELFF
TRBJ1-5,-,-,TRBV6-5,TGTGCCAGCAGTTCTGGGGGCAATCAGCCCCAGCATTTT,CASSSGGNQPQHF
TRBJ1-1,TRBD1,-,TRBV5-1,TGCGCCAGCGGACGGACAGGGGGCGACACTGAAGCTTTCTTT,CASGRTGGDTEAFF